The 20 T cell receptor beta chains presented below share a single source sample, sequenced in a study of long-term antiretroviral therapy in people with HIV. This was the immunoSEQ v3.0 assay at survey level. Sequencing was performed with immunoSEQ multiplex PCR; in TCRdb, only in-frame clones are kept and a portion is missing. The sample holds 40,000 to 45,000 clones, more than 90% seen once. Source: unsorted PBMCs, taken 3.7 years after starting antiretroviral therapy. These receptors were obtained from a woman aged 50 to 65 with HIV.

This chain connects TRBV11-2 to TRBJ2-1; the D is unclear. With 3 bases removed from V and 6 bases from J, the gap between germline ends came to 6 bases. The CDR3 runs 12 residues. Germline-derived CDR1 and CDR2 are SGHAT and FQNNGV. CDR3 amino acids: CASSFLGNEQFF. CDR3 sequence (DNA): TGTGCCAGCAGCTTCTTAGGCAATGAGCAGTTCTTC.

The genes are TRBV27 and TRBJ1-1; possible D gene TRBD1, 6 bases. Trimming took off 5 bases at V and 1 base at J, with 14 bases between the two ends. CDR1 MNHEY and CDR2 SMNVEV come from the germline V gene (reference sequence). This CDR3 region has 15 residues. CDR3 in DNA: TGTGCCAGCAGTCTTCGGACAGACGCGAACACTGAAGCTTTCTTT. This gives the protein CASSLRTDANTEAFF.

The chain carries TRBV10-3 and TRBJ2-5; 7 bases are shared with TRBD1. V was clipped by 2 bases and J by 4 bases; unmatched bases: 4. Germline V lookup: CDR1 ENHRY, CDR2 SYGVKD. The CDR3 has 14 residues. CDR3 sequence (DNA): TGTGCCATCAGTGAGGGGACAGAGGGAGAGACCCAGTACTTC. It translates to CAISEGTEGETQYF.

The rearrangement links TRBV12-5 to TRBJ2-7, with 8 bases identical to TRBD1. The germline V gene encodes CDR1 LGHNT and CDR2 FRNRAP. The CDR3 contains 18 residues. Losses at the gene ends were 0 bases for V and 2 bases for J; bases not matched to a gene: 12. The CDR3 DNA follows: TGTGCTAGTGGTTTGGTGAGGGAACCCGGGACAGGTACCTACGAGCAGTACTTC. Amino acids: CASGLVREPGTGTYEQYF.

V gene TRBV6-5 combines with J gene TRBJ1-6, with a possible D match to TRBD1 (5 bases). CDR3 size: 14 residues. Trimming took off 5 bases at V and 11 bases at J, with 16 bases between the two ends. Germline V gene lookup returns CDR1 MNHEY and CDR2 SVGAGI. CDR3 in amino acids: CASSESGDETPLHF. The DNA of the CDR3 is TGTGCCAGCAGTGAGTCCGGGGACGAGACACCCCTCCACTTT.

The table lists this clone with a few counts. CDR3 in amino acids: CASSADSPMNTEAFF. The DNA of the CDR3 is TGTGCCAGCAGTGCGGACAGTCCTATGAACACTGAAGCTTTCTTT. The chain recombines TRBV2 with TRBJ1-1, with D tentatively TRBD1 (6 bases). Trimming took 4 bases from V and 0 from J, leaving 12 bases between them. CDR3 size: 15 residues. Germline CDR1 reads SNHLY; CDR2 reads FYNNEI.

V is TRBV10-1 and J is TRBJ1-2; D is unclear. Germline V gives CDR1 WNHNN, CDR2 SYGVQD (reference sequence). The CDR3 totals 13 residues. V lost 2 bases and J lost 2, with 6 bases in between. The CDR3 DNA reads TGCGCCAGCAGTGAGAAGCCAAACTATGGCTACACCTTC. This encodes CASSEKPNYGYTF.

This chain connects TRBV2 to TRBJ2-2; possibly TRBD2 for D (6 bases). Germline CDR1 is SNHLY and CDR2 is FYNNEI. The ends were cut back, 7 bases at V and 3 bases at J, with 21 bases in the middle. The CDR3 is made up of 17 amino acids. CDR3 amino acids: CASTSGRAGIYTGELFF. In DNA, the CDR3 is TGTGCCAGCACATCCGGACGGGCGGGGATATACACCGGGGAGCTGTTTTTT. Variable domain in full (rest from reference TRBV2 and TRBJ2-2): EPEVTQTPSHQVTQMGQEVILRCVPISNHLYFYWYRQILGQKVEFLVSFYNNEISEKSEIFDDQFSVERPDGSNFTLKIRSTKLEDSAMYFCASTSGRAGIYTGELFFGEGSRLTVL.

This clone was detected only once. The chain uses TRBV11-3 and TRBJ2-2; D is uncertain. Germline lookup yields CDR1 SGHNT and CDR2 YENEEA. Trimming took off 0 bases at V and 6 bases at J, with 8 bases between the two ends. The CDR3 consists of 14 residues. CDR3 amino acids: CASSLDRWAGELFF. The DNA for the CDR3 is TGTGCCAGCAGCTTAGATCGCTGGGCCGGGGAGCTGTTTTTT.

This chain joins TRBV7-2 and TRBJ1-6, with D uncertain. V was trimmed by 2 bases and J by 8 bases, leaving 7 bases between them. This CDR3 contains 13 residues. From germline, CDR1 is SGHTA and CDR2 FQGNSA. DNA of the CDR3: TGTGCCAGCAGCTTACGCCTCTATTCACCCCTCCACTTT. Its protein is CASSLRLYSPLHF. The variable domain in full, completed from reference TRBV7-2 and TRBJ1-6, reads GAGVSQSPSNKVTEKGKDVELRCDPISGHTALYWYRQSLGQGLEFLIYFQGNSAPDKSGLPSDRFSAERTGGSVSTLTIQRTQQEDSAVYLCASSLRLYSPLHFGNGTRLTVT.

The rearrangement uses TRBV11-2 and TRBJ2-1; TRBD1 or TRBD2 may be the D gene (5 bases each). V lost 5 bases, J lost 14 bases, and 16 bases lay in between. The germline V gene has CDR1 SGHAT and CDR2 FQNNGV. The CDR3 length is 12 residues. The CDR3 DNA reads as TGTGCCAGCAGCCCTAGGGACCTCGATAAGTTCTTC. This translates into CASSPRDLDKFF.

The chain carries TRBV2 and TRBJ1-2; the match to TRBD1 covers 12 bases. V trimming: 6 bases; J trimming: 6 bases; junction bases outside the gene matches: 2. Germline lookup yields CDR1 SNHLY and CDR2 FYNNEI. CDR3 length: 13 residues. For the CDR3, the DNA is TGTGCCAGCAGGGGGACAGGGGGCGATGGCTACACCTTC. This codes for CASRGTGGDGYTF.

The chain links TRBV5-6 to TRBJ2-5; 15 bases match TRBD2. This CDR3 is built from 15 residues. Germline lookup yields CDR1 SGHDT and CDR2 YYEEEE. Trimming took 4 bases from V and 6 from J; bases not matched to a gene: 4. CDR3 in DNA: TGTGCCAGCAGCGGGGGACTAGCGGGGGGAAAGACCCAGTACTTC. As protein: CASSGGLAGGKTQYF.

The J gene is TRBJ1-6, the V gene TRBV30, with 11 bases identical to TRBD1. CDR1 is GTSNPN, CDR2 SVGIG, per germline (reference sequence). V trimming: 3 bases; J trimming: 0 bases; junction bases outside the gene matches: 7. This CDR3 has 18 residues. Here the CDR3 reads CAWSEGQGVPSYNSPLHF. The CDR3 nucleotides read TGTGCCTGGAGCGAGGGACAGGGGGTGCCCTCCTATAATTCACCCCTCCACTTT.

The chain links TRBV7-3 to TRBJ1-1; D is undetermined. The germline V and J ends were trimmed by 1 base and 8 bases, with 11 bases remaining between them. The CDR3 consists of 13 residues. CDR1 and CDR2 from the germline V gene are SGHTA and FQGTGA. CDR3 residues: CASSLNLSPEAFF. The CDR3 DNA reads TGTGCCAGCAGCTTAAATCTATCCCCCGAAGCTTTCTTT. Combining the CDR3 with reference TRBV7-3 and TRBJ1-1 gives the whole variable domain GAGVSQTPSNKVTEKGKYVELRCDPISGHTALYWYRQSLGQGPEFLIYFQGTGAADDSGLPNDRFFAVRPEGSVSTLKIQRTERGDSAVYLCASSLNLSPEAFFGQGTRLTVV.

This chain joins TRBV27 and TRBJ1-6; D unresolved. V was pared by 2 bases and J by 10 bases, with 9 bases between. Germline V gene data show CDR1 as MNHEY and CDR2 as SMNVEV (reference sequence). The CDR3 covers 13 residues. This CDR3 reads CASSLPPGSPLHF. The CDR3 DNA is TGTGCCAGCAGTTTACCGCCGGGGTCACCCCTCCACTTT.

The J gene is TRBJ2-1, the V gene TRBV5-6; 8 bases match TRBD2. Germline trimming cut 6 bases from V and 5 bases from J; bases unmatched to any gene: 7. Germline lookup yields CDR1 SGHDT and CDR2 YYEEEE. The CDR3 spans 14 residues. The DNA of the CDR3 is TGTGCCAGCACCTTAGCGGGGATGAACAATGAGCAGTTCTTC. Its translation: CASTLAGMNNEQFF.

This chain links TRBV10-3 with TRBJ1-1, with D possibly being TRBD1 (6 bases). CDR3 length equals 13 residues. Germline CDR1 ENHRY, CDR2 SYGVKD. V lost 7 bases and J lost 3, with 12 bases in between. CDR3 sequence reads: CAITRDIYTEAFF. CDR3 sequence (DNA): TGTGCCATCACACGGGACATATACACTGAAGCTTTCTTT.

The V call is TRBV6-1, the J call TRBJ1-2; TRBD1 matches 11 bases. This CDR3 has 15 amino acids. J was trimmed by 8 bases and V by 5 bases; bases with no gene match: 10. Germline-derived CDR1 and CDR2 are MNHNS and SASEGT. The CDR3 sequence is CASSPQDRGLGGYTF. CDR3 bases: TGTGCCAGCAGTCCACAGGACAGGGGGCTGGGGGGCTACACCTTC.

This clone was counted a few times. The rearrangement links TRBV2 to TRBJ2-3, with 8 bases lining up with TRBD2. The V segment lost 4 bases and the J segment 2 bases; nucleotides outside the gene matches: 5. From germline, CDR1 is SNHLY and CDR2 FYNNEI. The CDR3 is made up of 15 amino acids. CDR3: CASSGGGGNTDTQYF. DNA for the CDR3: TGTGCCAGCAGTGGGGGCGGGGGGAACACAGATACGCAGTATTTT.